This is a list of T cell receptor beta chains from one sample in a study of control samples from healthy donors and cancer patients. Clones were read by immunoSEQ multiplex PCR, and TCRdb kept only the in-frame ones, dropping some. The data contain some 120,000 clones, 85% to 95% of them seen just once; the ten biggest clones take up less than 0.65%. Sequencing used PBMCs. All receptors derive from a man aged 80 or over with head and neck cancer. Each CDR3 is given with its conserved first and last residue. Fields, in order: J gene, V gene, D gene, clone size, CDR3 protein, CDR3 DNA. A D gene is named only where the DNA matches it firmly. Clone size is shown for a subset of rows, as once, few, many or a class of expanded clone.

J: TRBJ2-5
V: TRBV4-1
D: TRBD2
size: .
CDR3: CASSQLPGLAASLVLETQYF
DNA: TGCGCCAGCAGCCAACTGCCGGGACTAGCGGCTTCCCTTGTATTAGAGACCCAGTACTTC

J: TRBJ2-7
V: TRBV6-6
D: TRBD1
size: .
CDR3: CASSFNRDRGGEQYF
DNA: TGTGCCAGCAGTTTCAACCGGGACAGGGGAGGCGAGCAGTACTTC

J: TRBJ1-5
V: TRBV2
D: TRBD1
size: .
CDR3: CASSPGQSLKPQHF
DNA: TGTGCCAGCAGTCCGGGACAGAGCCTCAAGCCCCAGCATTTT

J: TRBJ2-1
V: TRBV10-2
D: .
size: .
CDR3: CASTPGTYNEQFF
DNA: TGCGCCAGCACCCCCGGGACTTACAATGAGCAGTTCTTC

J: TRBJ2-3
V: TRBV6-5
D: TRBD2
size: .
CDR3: CASSYSGRYDTQYF
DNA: TGTGCCAGCAGTTACAGCGGGAGGTACGATACGCAGTATTTT

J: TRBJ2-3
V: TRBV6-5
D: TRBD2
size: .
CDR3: CASSYVAGSTDTQYF
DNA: TGTGCCAGCAGTTACGTAGCGGGAAGCACAGATACGCAGTATTTT

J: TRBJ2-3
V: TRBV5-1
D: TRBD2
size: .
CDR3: CASRPAGGRLLRTDTQYF
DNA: TGCGCCAGCAGGCCAGCGGGGGGGAGACTCCTTCGCACAGATACGCAGTATTTT

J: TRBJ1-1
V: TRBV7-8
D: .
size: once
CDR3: CASSSYMNTEAFF
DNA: TGTGCCAGCAGCTCCTACATGAACACTGAAGCTTTCTTT

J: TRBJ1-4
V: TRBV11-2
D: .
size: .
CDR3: CASSRRQSNEKLFF
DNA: TGTGCCAGCAGCCGCCGACAGTCTAATGAAAAACTGTTTTTT

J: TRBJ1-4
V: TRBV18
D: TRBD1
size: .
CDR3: CASSFHQGAPEKLFF
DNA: TGTGCCAGCTCATTTCATCAGGGGGCGCCTGAAAAACTGTTTTTT

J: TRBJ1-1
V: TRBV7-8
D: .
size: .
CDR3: CASSLGLQSNTEAFF
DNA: TGTGCCAGCAGCTTAGGTCTCCAGAGTAACACTGAAGCTTTCTTT

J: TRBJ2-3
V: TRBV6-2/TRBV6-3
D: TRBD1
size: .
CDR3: CASSYPSRGLSGLASDTQYF
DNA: TGTGCCAGCAGTTACCCGAGCAGGGGGCTATCAGGCTTAGCGTCAGACACGCAGTATTTT

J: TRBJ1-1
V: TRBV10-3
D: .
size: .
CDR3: CAISERYRGNTEAFF
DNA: TGTGCCATCAGTGAGCGTTACCGGGGAAACACTGAAGCTTTCTTT

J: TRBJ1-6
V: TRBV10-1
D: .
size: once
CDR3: CASRQVGSPLHF
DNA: TGCGCCAGCAGACAGGTTGGTTCACCCCTCCACTTT

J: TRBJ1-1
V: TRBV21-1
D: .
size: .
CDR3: CASPPRAGRNTEAFF
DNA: TGTGCCAGCCCCCCTCGGGCAGGGCGGAACACTGAAGCTTTCTTT

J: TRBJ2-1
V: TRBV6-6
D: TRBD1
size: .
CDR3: CASSGLGTGSDNEQFF
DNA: TGTGCCAGCAGTGGACTCGGGACAGGGTCGGACAATGAGCAGTTCTTC

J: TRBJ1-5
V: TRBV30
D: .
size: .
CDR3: CAWSVVGGQPQHF
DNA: TGTGCCTGGAGTGTAGTAGGAGGTCAGCCCCAGCATTTT

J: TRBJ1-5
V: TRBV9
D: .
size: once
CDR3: CASSNGPRGNQPQHF
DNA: TGTGCCAGCAGCAATGGCCCAAGAGGTAATCAGCCCCAGCATTTT

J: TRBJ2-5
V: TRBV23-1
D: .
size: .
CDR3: CASSPSGNETQYF
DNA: TGCGCCAGCAGTCCTTCAGGGAACGAGACCCAGTACTTC

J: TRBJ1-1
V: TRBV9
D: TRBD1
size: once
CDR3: CASNQGAGTEAFF
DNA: TGTGCCAGCAATCAGGGGGCTGGCACTGAAGCTTTCTTT

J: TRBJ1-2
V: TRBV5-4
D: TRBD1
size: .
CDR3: CASSPPPGQGANYGYTF
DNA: TGTGCCAGCAGTCCCCCTCCGGGACAGGGAGCTAACTATGGCTACACCTTC

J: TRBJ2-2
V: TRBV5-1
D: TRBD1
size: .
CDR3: CASSLAQGVVGELFF
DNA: TGCGCCAGCAGCTTGGCCCAGGGGGTGGTCGGGGAGCTGTTTTTT

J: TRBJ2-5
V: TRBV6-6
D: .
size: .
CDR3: CASTGGRKETQYF
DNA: TGTGCCAGCACCGGGGGAAGAAAAGAGACCCAGTACTTC

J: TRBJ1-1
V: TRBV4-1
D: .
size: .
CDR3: CASSQDPRGGAEAFF
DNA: TGCGCCAGCAGCCAAGATCCGCGAGGAGGGGCTGAAGCTTTCTTT

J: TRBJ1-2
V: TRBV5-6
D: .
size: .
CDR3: CASSLTANYGYTF
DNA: TGTGCCAGCAGCTTGACGGCTAACTATGGCTACACCTTC

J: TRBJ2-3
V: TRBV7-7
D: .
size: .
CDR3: CASSEGVGGTDTQYF
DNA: TGTGCCAGCTCCGAAGGGGTTGGCGGCACAGATACGCAGTATTTT

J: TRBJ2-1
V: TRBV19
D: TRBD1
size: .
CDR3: CASSHRRDRGVEQFF
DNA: TGTGCCAGTAGCCATAGAAGGGACAGGGGGGTTGAGCAGTTCTTC

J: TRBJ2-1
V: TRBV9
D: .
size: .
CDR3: CASSGRDMDNEQFF
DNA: TGTGCCAGCAGCGGCCGGGACATGGACAATGAGCAGTTCTTC

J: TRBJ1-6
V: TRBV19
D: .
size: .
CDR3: CASSIYFFGTDNSPLHF
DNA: TGTGCCAGTAGTATTTATTTTTTTGGGACGGATAATTCACCCCTCCACTTT

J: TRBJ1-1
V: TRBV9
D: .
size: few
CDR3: CASSGHTEAFF
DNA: TGTGCCAGCAGCGGACACACTGAAGCTTTCTTT

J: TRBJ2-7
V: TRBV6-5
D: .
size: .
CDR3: CASSYKLTASGEQYF
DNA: TGTGCCAGCAGTTACAAGCTGACGGCCTCGGGGGAGCAGTACTTC

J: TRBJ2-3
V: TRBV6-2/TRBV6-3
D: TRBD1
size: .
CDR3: CASSYKTGQGGTDTQYF
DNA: TGTGCCAGCAGTTACAAAACGGGACAGGGGGGCACAGATACGCAGTATTTT

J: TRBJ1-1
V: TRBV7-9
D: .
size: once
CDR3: CASSLMNTEAFF
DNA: TGTGCCAGCAGCTTGATGAACACTGAAGCTTTCTTT

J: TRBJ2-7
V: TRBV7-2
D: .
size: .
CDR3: CASSAGSGAYRREQYF
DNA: TGTGCCAGCAGCGCAGGGTCGGGGGCCTACCGGCGCGAGCAGTACTTC

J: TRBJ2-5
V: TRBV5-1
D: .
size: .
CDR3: CASSAGSSAETQYF
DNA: TGCGCCAGCAGCGCGGGGAGTAGTGCAGAGACCCAGTACTTC

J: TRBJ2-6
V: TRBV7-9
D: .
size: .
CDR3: CASSTLSLTGANVLTF
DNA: TGTGCCAGCAGTACGTTGAGTTTGACCGGGGCCAACGTCCTGACTTTC

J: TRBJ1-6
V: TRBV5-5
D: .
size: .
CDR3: CASSTGGTVTNSPLHF
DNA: TGTGCCAGCAGCACAGGCGGGACGGTGACTAATTCACCCCTCCACTTT

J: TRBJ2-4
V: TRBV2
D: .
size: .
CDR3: CASWRGGIQYF
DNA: TGTGCCAGTTGGAGGGGGGGCATTCAGTACTTC

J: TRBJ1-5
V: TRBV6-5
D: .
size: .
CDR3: CASSYSDTQPQHF
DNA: TGTGCCAGCAGTTACTCAGATACTCAGCCCCAGCATTTT

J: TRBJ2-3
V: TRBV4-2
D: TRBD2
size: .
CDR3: CASSQVGSSGGFTDTQYF
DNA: TGTGCCAGCAGCCAAGTTGGGTCTAGCGGGGGTTTCACAGATACGCAGTATTTT

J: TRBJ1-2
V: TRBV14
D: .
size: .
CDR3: CASSKPPDNYGYTF
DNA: TGTGCCAGCAGCAAACCGCCGGACAACTATGGCTACACCTTC

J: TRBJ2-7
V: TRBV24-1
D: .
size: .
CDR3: CATSDFGQVVGQYF
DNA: TGTGCCACCAGTGATTTCGGTCAAGTGGTGGGGCAGTACTTC

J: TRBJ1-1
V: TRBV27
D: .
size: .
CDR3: CASSWAGEAFF
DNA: TGTGCCAGCAGTTGGGCTGGTGAAGCTTTCTTT

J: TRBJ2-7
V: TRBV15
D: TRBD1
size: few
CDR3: CATSRNRGQGYEQYF
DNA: TGTGCCACCAGCAGAAACCGGGGACAGGGCTACGAGCAGTACTTC

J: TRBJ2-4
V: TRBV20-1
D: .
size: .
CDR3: CSATPKNIQYF
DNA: TGCAGTGCTACCCCCAAAAACATTCAGTACTTC

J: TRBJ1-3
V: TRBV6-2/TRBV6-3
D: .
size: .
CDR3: CASSSAVSGNTIYF
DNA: TGTGCCAGCAGTTCGGCGGTATCTGGAAACACCATATATTTT

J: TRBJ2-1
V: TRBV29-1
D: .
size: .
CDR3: CSVGVGGVYNEQFF
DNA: TGCAGCGTGGGGGTCGGGGGAGTATACAATGAGCAGTTCTTC

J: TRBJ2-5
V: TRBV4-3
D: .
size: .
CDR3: CASSERVGQGFQETQYF
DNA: TGCGCCAGCAGTGAAAGAGTCGGTCAGGGATTCCAAGAGACCCAGTACTTC

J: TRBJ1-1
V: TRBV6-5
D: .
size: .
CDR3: CASSSHRGGNTEAFF
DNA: TGTGCCAGCAGTTCCCATCGGGGGGGGAACACTGAAGCTTTCTTT

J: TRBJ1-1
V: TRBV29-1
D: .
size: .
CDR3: CSVEDIVGRGTEAFF
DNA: TGCAGCGTTGAAGATATTGTGGGCAGGGGCACTGAAGCTTTCTTT

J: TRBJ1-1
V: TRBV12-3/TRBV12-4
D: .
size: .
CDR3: CASSLGGKTEAFF
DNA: TGTGCCAGCAGTTTAGGTGGGAAAACTGAAGCTTTCTTT

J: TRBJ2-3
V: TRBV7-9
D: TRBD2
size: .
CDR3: CASSLEGLVADTQYF
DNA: TGTGCCAGCAGCTTAGAGGGACTAGTAGCAGATACGCAGTATTTT

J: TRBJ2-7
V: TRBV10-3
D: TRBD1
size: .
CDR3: CAISETAGGYEQYF
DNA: TGTGCCATCAGTGAGACCGCAGGGGGCTACGAGCAGTACTTC

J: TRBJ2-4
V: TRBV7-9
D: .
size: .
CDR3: CASSFLDRTVQYF
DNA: TGTGCCAGCAGCTTTCTCGACAGGACGGTTCAGTACTTC

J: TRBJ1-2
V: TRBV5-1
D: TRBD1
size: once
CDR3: CASSLDLTGPYGYTF
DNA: TGCGCCAGCAGCTTAGATCTGACAGGGCCGTATGGCTACACCTTC

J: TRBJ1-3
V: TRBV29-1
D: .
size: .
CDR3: CSGGSGNTIYF
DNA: TGCAGCGGGGGAAGTGGAAACACCATATATTTT

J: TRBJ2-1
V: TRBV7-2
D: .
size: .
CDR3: CASSFGIGNEQFF
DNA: TGTGCCAGCAGCTTTGGGATCGGTAATGAGCAGTTCTTC

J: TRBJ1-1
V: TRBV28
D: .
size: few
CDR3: CASSRGALGTEAFF
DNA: TGTGCCAGCAGCCGGGGGGCCCTGGGCACTGAAGCTTTCTTT

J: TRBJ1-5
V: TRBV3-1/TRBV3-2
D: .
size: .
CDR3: CASSQVAGRVDFYSNQPQHF
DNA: TGTGCCAGCAGCCAAGTGGCGGGCAGGGTCGACTTCTATAGCAATCAGCCCCAGCATTTT

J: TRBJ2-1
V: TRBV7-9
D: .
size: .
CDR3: CASSLPKGEQFF
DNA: TGTGCCAGCAGTCTCCCGAAGGGTGAGCAGTTCTTC